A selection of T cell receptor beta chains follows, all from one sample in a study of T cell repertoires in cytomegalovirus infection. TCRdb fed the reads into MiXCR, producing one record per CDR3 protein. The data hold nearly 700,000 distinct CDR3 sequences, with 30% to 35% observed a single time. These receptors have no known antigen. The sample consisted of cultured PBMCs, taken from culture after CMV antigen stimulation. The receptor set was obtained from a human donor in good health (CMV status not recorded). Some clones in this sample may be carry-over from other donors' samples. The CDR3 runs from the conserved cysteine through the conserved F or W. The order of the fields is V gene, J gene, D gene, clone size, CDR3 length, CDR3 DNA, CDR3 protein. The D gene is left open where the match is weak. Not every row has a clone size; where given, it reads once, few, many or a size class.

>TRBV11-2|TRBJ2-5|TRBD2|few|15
TGTGCCAGCAGCCTCCGGGGGGTACCTCAAGAGACCCAGTACTTC
CASSLRGVPQETQYF
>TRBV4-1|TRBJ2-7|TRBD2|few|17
TGCGCCAGCAGCCAAACCCACGGGACTAGCCGGTTTGACGAGCAGTACTTC
CASSQTHGTSRFDEQYF
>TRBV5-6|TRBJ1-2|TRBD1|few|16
TGTGCCAGCAGCTCCTTAATTCGGACAGGGCAATATGGCTACACCTTC
CASSSLIRTGQYGYTF
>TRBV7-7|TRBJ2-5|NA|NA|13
TGTGCCAGCAGCTTTGAGGATCAAGAGACCCAGTACTTC
CASSFEDQETQYF
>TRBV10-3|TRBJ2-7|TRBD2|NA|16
TGTGCCATCAGTGAGGGTCTAGCGGGAGGAGGATACGAGCAGTACTTC
CAISEGLAGGGYEQYF
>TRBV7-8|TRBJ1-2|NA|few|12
TGTGCCAGCAGCGACCTATTGTATGGCTACACCTTC
CASSDLLYGYTF
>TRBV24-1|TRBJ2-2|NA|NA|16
TGTGCCACCAGTGATTTTAGGTCAGGGGTCACCGGGGAGCTGTTTTTT
CATSDFRSGVTGELFF
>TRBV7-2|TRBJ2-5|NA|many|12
TGTGCCAGCAGCCGATTTGGGGAGACCCAGTACTTC
CASSRFGETQYF
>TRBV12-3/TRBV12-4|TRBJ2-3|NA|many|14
TGTGCCAGCAGCTTTGCGGGGAGCACAGATACGCAGTATTTT
CASSFAGSTDTQYF
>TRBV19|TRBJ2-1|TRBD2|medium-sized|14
TGTGCCAGTAGTATAGCGGGAGGTCTTAATGAGCAGTTCTTC
CASSIAGGLNEQFF
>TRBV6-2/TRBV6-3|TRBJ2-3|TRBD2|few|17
TGTGCCAGCAGTTACTCGACGGAGCGGGGGAGCCCAGATACGCAGTATTTT
CASSYSTERGSPDTQYF
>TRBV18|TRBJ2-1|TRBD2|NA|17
TGTGCCAGCTCACCCTCTAGCGGGAGAAGGTCCTACAATGAGCAGTTCTTC
CASSPSSGRRSYNEQFF
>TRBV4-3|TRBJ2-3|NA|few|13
TGCGCCAGCAGCCAAGATAATACAGATACGCAGTATTTT
CASSQDNTDTQYF
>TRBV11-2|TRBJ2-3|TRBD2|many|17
TGTGCCAGCAGCTTAGTTGCCCCTAGACTAGCGGGAGATACGCAGTATTTT
CASSLVAPRLAGDTQYF
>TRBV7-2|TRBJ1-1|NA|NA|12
TGTGCCAGCAGCTTAGTTAGCAAACAAGCTTTCTTT
CASSLVSKQAFF
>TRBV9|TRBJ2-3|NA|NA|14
TGTGCCAGCAGCGTACTCTCGGGTACAGATACGCAGTATTTT
CASSVLSGTDTQYF
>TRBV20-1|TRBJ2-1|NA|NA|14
TGCAGTGCTAGAGCACACGGGTGGCGGGGTGAGCAGTTCTTC
CSARAHGWRGEQFF
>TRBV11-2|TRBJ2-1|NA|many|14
TGTGCCAGCTCGCGGGACAGTTCCTACAATGAGCAGTTCTTC
CASSRDSSYNEQFF
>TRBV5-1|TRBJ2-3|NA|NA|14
TGCGCCAGCAGCACCTCGCCTGGGACAGATACGCAGTATTTT
CASSTSPGTDTQYF
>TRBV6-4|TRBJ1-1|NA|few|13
TGTGCCAGCAGTGAAACCGAGAACACTGAAGCTTTCTTT
CASSETENTEAFF
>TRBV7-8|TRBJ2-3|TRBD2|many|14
TGTGCCAGCAGCTTAACAGCGCGGGGGGATACGCAGTATTTT
CASSLTARGDTQYF
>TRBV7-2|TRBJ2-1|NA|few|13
TGTGCCAGCAGACCCAACTCCGGGCAGGAGCAGTTCTTC
CASRPNSGQEQFF
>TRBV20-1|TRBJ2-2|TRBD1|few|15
TGCAGTGCTAGAGATCAGGGGACAGACGTCGGGGAGCTGTTTTTT
CSARDQGTDVGELFF
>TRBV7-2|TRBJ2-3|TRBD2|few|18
TGTGCCAGCAGCTTATATCGGACTAGCGGAGCCTCCACAGATACGCAGTATTTT
CASSLYRTSGASTDTQYF
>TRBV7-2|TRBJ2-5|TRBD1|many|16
TGTGCCAGCAGCCGACAGGGGTTCGGTCAGTGGGAGACCCAGTACTTC
CASSRQGFGQWETQYF
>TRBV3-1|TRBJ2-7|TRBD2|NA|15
TGTGCCAGCAGCTTAACCGAACTAGCGGGCTACGAGCAGTACTTC
CASSLTELAGYEQYF
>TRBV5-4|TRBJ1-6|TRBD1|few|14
TGTGCCAGCAGCTTACCGGGACAGGACTCACCCCTCCACTTT
CASSLPGQDSPLHF
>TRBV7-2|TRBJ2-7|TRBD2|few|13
TGTGCCAGCAGCTTAGGAAGCGGGAGGGCGAGATACTTC
CASSLGSGRARYF
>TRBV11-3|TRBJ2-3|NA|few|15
TGTGCCAGCAGCTTAGGTTCGACCGGCACAGATACGCAGTATTTT
CASSLGSTGTDTQYF
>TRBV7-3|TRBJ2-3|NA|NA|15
TGTGCCAGCAGCTTAGGCAACGGTGGCACAGATACGCAGTATTTT
CASSLGNGGTDTQYF
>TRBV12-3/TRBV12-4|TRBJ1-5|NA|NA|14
TGTGCCAGCAGCTTTCGACAGTCTAATCAGCCCCAGCATTTT
CASSFRQSNQPQHF